Each of the 5 T cell receptor beta chains below was sequenced from the same sample in a study of technical replicates of blood from a handful of donors (dated 2017 in TCRdb). Libraries were built with the immunoSEQ multiplex PCR assay. TCRdb obtained this table from immuneACCESS and retained in-frame rearrangements with V and J assigned. These tables miss some clones; where compared with another copy, unresolved V genes account for less than half of the shortfall, and the remainder is unexplained. The sample has about 73,000 clones on record, 93% of them singletons. 0.25% to 0.3% of the sample goes to the ten largest clones. The specimen was T cells isolated from PBMCs. The receptors originated from a human donor in good health.

This clone showed up just a few times. The V call is TRBV5-1, the J call TRBJ1-2, with a possible D match to TRBD1 (5 bases). V was cut by 2 bases and J by 7 bases, with 12 bases left in between. The germline CDR1 and CDR2 sequences are SGHRS and YFSETQ. The CDR3 is 13 amino acids. CDR3 sequence reads: CASSFGTNGGYTF. CDR3 sequence (DNA): TGCGCCAGCAGCTTCGGGACTAACGGTGGCTACACCTTC.

The rearrangement links TRBV4-1 to TRBJ1-2; D not certain. In germline, CDR1 is MGHRA, CDR2 YSYEKL. V lost 2 bases and J lost 2, with 6 bases in between. CDR3 size: 13 residues. The CDR3 protein is CASSQRENYGYTF. The CDR3 nucleotides are TGCGCCAGCAGCCAAAGGGAGAACTATGGCTACACCTTC.

The chain combines TRBV19 with TRBJ1-1, with 8 bases identical to TRBD1. The CDR3 length is 11 residues. The J segment lost 7 bases and the V segment lost 7 bases, leaving 2 bases of the junction unmatched. Germline loops: CDR1 LNHDA, CDR2 SQIVND (reference sequence). CDR3 in amino acids: CASTRGLEAFF. CDR3 bases: TGTGCCAGTACCAGGGGGCTTGAAGCTTTCTTT.

The V gene is TRBV19, the J gene TRBJ2-4, with TRBD2 identical over 9 bases. The CDR3 is made up of 15 amino acids. V shed 8 bases, J shed 3 bases, and the junction held 8 bases outside the gene matches. Germline V gene lookup returns CDR1 LNHDA and CDR2 SQIVND (reference sequence). The CDR3 DNA reads TGTGCCAGTGCTTATTTAGCGGGAGTCAAAAACATTCAGTACTTC. Its protein product is CASAYLAGVKNIQYF.

J is TRBJ1-2 and V is TRBV11-2; perhaps TRBD1 as D (5 bases). Trimming removed 3 bases at V and 4 bases at J, with 9 bases between. The germline V gene encodes CDR1 SGHAT and CDR2 FQNNGV. The CDR3 has 13 amino acids. CDR3 nucleotides: TGTGCCAGCAGCTTTTCCGGGGGCTATGGCTACACCTTC. Its protein product is CASSFSGGYGYTF.